Detailed here is one T cell receptor (beta chain). Which antigen it targets is not known. Base qualities are not provided; no much larger clone lies one nucleotide away. The immunoSEQ Assay was used to sequence TCR beta CDR3 regions from DNA. The published analysis was carried out like this. T cell density was computed as TCR beta template counts normalized to usable DNA estimated by amplifying housekeeping genes. Richness was estimated with the preseqR package, extrapolating to 400,000 templates for PBMC samples and 120,000 templates for tissue samples. Clonality was defined by subtracting Pielou's evenness from one. Tissue-enriched TCRs were identified through differential abundance testing performed on productive amino-acid clonotypes, with a minimum total count of 5 and an alpha of 0.1. Repertoire overlap between compartments was quantified with the Jaccard Index and Morisita Overlap Index. GLIPH grouped TCR beta CDR3s together with public tetramer-defined viral CDR3s, and a viral motif had to include at least three viral sequences and show V-gene enrichment. The immuneACCESS repertoire file appears here via TCRdb, limited to in-frame rearrangements. These files lack a portion of the clones; in checked studies, under half of the deficit traces to unresolved V genes, and the cause of the others is not known. V and J calls and clone size are as listed in that table; D and trimming were resolved from the DNA. This sample holds approximately 60,000 clones; roughly 88% were observed only once. The top ten clones comprise under 2.5% of the sample.

V is shortened by 3 bases, J by 3 bases, and the region joining them spans 15 bases. The germline V gene sets CDR1 to MDHEN and CDR2 to SYDVKM. The CDR3 contains 15 residues, cysteine and phenylalanine counted. Kept here is only the CDR3 DNA, which spans 45 bases and is read in frame from base 1. This entry is derived from a study of T cells in localized non-small cell lung cancer (dated by TCRdb to 2020 to 2022). Describing the broader study: Comparing tumors with uninvolved tumor-adjacent lungs, the study looked at the T cell repertoires of hundreds of patients with early-stage NSCLC. The cohort comprised approximately 240 treatment-naïve NSCLC patients with resected, localized lung tumors. Of the NSCLC patients, 129 were male and 85 to 110 were female, and the mean age was approximately 66 years.

Beyond this particular receptor, the publication reports: Because the study design was exploratory, TCR variables were selected using unadjusted p-values without false-discovery rate correction. A median of roughly 60 of the top 100 tumor clones were detected in paired uninvolved adjacent lung, and around 30 of these tumor clones were also found among the top 100 clones of the paired uninvolved adjacent lung. Uninvolved tumor-adjacent lung showed the highest T cell clonality, higher than tumor, which suggests more focused antigenic responses in the uninvolved tumor-adjacent lung. Longer overall survival was associated with higher T cell density in blood, whereas shorter survival was associated with higher clonality in adjacent lung. Because multi-region sequencing of the tumors was not done, intratumor heterogeneity could not be ruled out.

At diagnosis, peripheral blood, uninvolved tumor-adjacent lung and tumor were collected and were preserved as a mix of fresh-frozen and FFPE material. For TCR repertoire profiling, blood samples were analyzed as peripheral blood mononuclear cells. This TCR was recovered from a woman aged 35-75 years with stage I lung adenocarcinoma. Sequenced here: peripheral blood, sampled before any cancer treatment. The chain uses TRBV28 and TRBJ2-7, with the identity of the D gene unclear. Here is the DNA: TGTGCCAGCAGTTTGCCCGGGTCTTCCGTCTACGAGCAGTACTTC. This encodes CASSLPGSSVYEQYF.